Presented here are 26 T cell receptor beta chains from one specimen sequenced in a study of shared clonotypes between healthy human individuals. Assay: immunoSEQ multiplex PCR; the TCRdb copy retains only in-frame clones and omits some. The sample contains approximately 440,000 clones, around 77% of which appear only once. Input material: PBMCs. The receptors come from a woman aged 40 to 55 in good health. Some clones in this sample may be carry-over from other donors' samples.

This clone appeared a single time. The CDR3 bases are TGTGCCAGCAGTAGAAGGACAGGGAACACTGAAGCTTTCTTT. This codes for CASSRRTGNTEAFF. The rearrangement uses TRBV9 and TRBJ1-1; 7 bases fit TRBD1. The CDR3 contains 14 residues. Germline CDR1 reads SGDLS; CDR2 reads YYNGEE. The V segment lost 5 bases and the J segment 1 base; nucleotides outside the gene matches: 5.

V usage is TRBV5-4 and J usage is TRBJ2-5; D is ambiguous. Near its end, the DNA agrees better with TRBJ2-7, so the J call may be wrong. In germline, CDR1 is SGHNT, CDR2 YYREEE (reference sequence). The CDR3 totals 13 residues. The CDR3 sequence is CASSLDGPYEQYF. The CDR3 coding sequence is TGTGCCAGCAGTTTAGACGGCCCCTACGAGCAGTACTTC.

This chain links TRBV27 with TRBJ2-7, with 10 bases lining up with TRBD1. CDR1 and CDR2 from the germline V gene are MNHEY and SMNVEV (reference sequence). CDR3 size: 14 residues. J was trimmed by 4 bases and V by 8 bases; bases with no gene match: 8. CDR3 residues: CASGRDRGEYEQYF. The CDR3 nucleotides are TGTGCCAGCGGCCGGGACAGGGGTGAGTACGAGCAGTACTTC.

This clone has a handful of counts. The CDR3 protein is CASSETGSGNTIYF. CDR3 in DNA: TGTGCCAGCAGCGAGACAGGTTCTGGAAACACCATATATTTT. This sequence joins TRBV6-1 and TRBJ1-3, with D possibly being TRBD1 (6 bases). The CDR3 has 14 amino acids. Per germline, CDR1 MNHNS and CDR2 SASEGT. Between the trimmed V and J ends, which lost 6 bases and 1 base, there was a span of 10 bases.

The chain joins TRBV2 to TRBJ1-4; 9 positions agree with TRBD1. The CDR3 runs 14 residues. Losses at the gene ends were 6 bases for V and 7 bases for J; bases not matched to a gene: 6. Germline-derived CDR1 and CDR2 are SNHLY and FYNNEI. The CDR3 reads CASRQGAAGEKLFF. The CDR3 nucleotides are TGTGCCAGCAGACAGGGGGCAGCGGGTGAAAAACTGTTTTTT.

The chain uses TRBV15 and TRBJ2-1, with 7 bases identical to TRBD2. The CDR3 covers 17 residues. Germline CDR1 is LNHNV and CDR2 is YYDKDF (reference sequence). V shed 4 bases, J shed 2 bases, and the junction held 11 bases outside the gene matches. The CDR3, as DNA: TGTGCCACCAGCACCCGTCGACTAGCCCTCACCTACAATGAGCAGTTCTTC. Translating it yields CATSTRRLALTYNEQFF.

Concerning this clone: It differs at one base from a far larger clone, so likely a read error. Additional DNA sequences in this sample encode the identical CDR3. The chain couples TRBV6-5 to TRBJ1-1, with D tentatively TRBD1 (6 bases). The CDR3 contains 15 residues. Germline loops: CDR1 MNHEY, CDR2 SVGAGI. V was pared by 2 bases and J by 14 bases, with 24 bases between. This CDR3 reads CASSYQIQGTLNAFF. Written as DNA, the CDR3 is TGTGCCAGCAGTTACCAGATTCAGGGGACGCTAAACGCCTTCTTT.

This clone was recorded once. V gene TRBV28 combines with J gene TRBJ2-2, with 12 positions matching TRBD1. In germline, CDR1 is MDHEN, CDR2 SYDVKM. V shed 5 bases, J shed 0 bases, and the junction held 13 bases outside the gene matches. The length of the CDR3 is 20 residues. The CDR3 sequence is CASSPRVRDRGLSNTGELFF. DNA of the CDR3: TGTGCCAGCAGTCCCAGGGTCCGGGACAGGGGGCTTTCGAACACCGGGGAGCTGTTTTTT.

This clone has only one observation. This chain uses TRBV27 with TRBJ2-3; D perhaps matches TRBD2 (7 bases). The CDR3 spans 13 residues. V lost 7 bases to trimming and J lost 6 bases, with 14 bases between them. Germline V lookup: CDR1 MNHEY, CDR2 SMNVEV (reference sequence). The CDR3 here is CASIKRGADTQYF. CDR3 nucleotide sequence: TGTGCCAGCATAAAACGGGGGGCGGATACGCAGTATTTT.

This clone was found a few times. J is TRBJ1-2 and V is TRBV9, with 8 bases matching TRBD1. CDR1 is SGDLS and CDR2 is YYNGEE in the germline V gene. V gave up 4 bases and J gave up 5 bases; unmatched junction bases: 10. The CDR3 sequence is 15 residues long. The chain's CDR3 is CASSTPPGQVYGYTF. DNA of the CDR3: TGTGCCAGCAGCACTCCTCCGGGACAGGTTTATGGCTACACCTTC.

This clone was observed a few times. V is TRBV7-9 and J is TRBJ2-2, with TRBD1 identical over 8 bases. The ends lost 3 bases at V and 3 bases at J; junction bases unmatched: 3. Germline CDR1 SEHNR, CDR2 FQNEAQ (reference sequence). The CDR3 is 15 residues long. The CDR3 is CASSFNRGDTGELFF. The DNA for the CDR3 is TGTGCCAGCAGCTTCAACAGGGGGGACACCGGGGAGCTGTTTTTT.

V usage is TRBV30 and J usage is TRBJ2-1, with TRBD2 identical over 9 bases. The V gene's germline CDR1 is GTSNPN and CDR2 SVGIG (reference sequence). The CDR3 has 14 residues. The V gene end was trimmed by 5 bases and the J gene end by 3 bases; junction bases not matched to a gene: 5. The CDR3 DNA reads TGTGCCTGGGCCCCAGCGGGAGGCTACAATGAGCAGTTCTTC. Protein: CAWAPAGGYNEQFF.

Remarks on this clone: Since a far larger clone is one base different, this is likely a read error. At the DNA level, this CDR3 is encoded by other sequences in the same sample as well. The V call is TRBV29-1, the J call TRBJ2-1; D not resolved. This CDR3 contains 13 residues. Germline lookup yields CDR1 SQVTM and CDR2 ANQGSEA. In DNA, the CDR3 is TGCAGCGTTCCCCACCCCCCGGTCAATGAGCAATTCTTC. It translates to CSVPHPPVNEQFF.

The V gene is TRBV28, the J gene TRBJ1-3; no reliable D call. V lost 3 bases, J lost 3 bases, and 3 bases lay in between. This CDR3 is 12 amino acids long. Germline CDR1 MDHEN, CDR2 SYDVKM. CDR3 amino acids: CASSFGGNTIYF. In DNA, the CDR3 is TGTGCCAGCAGTTTTGGTGGAAACACCATATATTTT.

The V and J genes are TRBV2 and TRBJ2-5; 8 nucleotides align to TRBD1. Unmatched junction bases numbered 13, after V lost 6 bases and J lost 7 bases. CDR1 and CDR2 (germline): SNHLY, FYNNEI. This CDR3 region has 15 residues. The CDR3 sequence is CASSRGQGGEVTQYF. The CDR3 nucleotides read TGTGCCAGCAGCCGAGGACAGGGCGGTGAGGTGACCCAGTACTTC.

This chain joins TRBV21-1 and TRBJ1-1. TRBV21-1 is termed a pseudogene. The CDR3 spans 15 residues. CDR3 loop: CASSKAGGVGTEAFF. CDR3 bases: TGTGCCAGCAGCAAAGCCGGGGGAGTTGGCACTGAAGCTTTCTTT.

The chain employs TRBV10-3 and TRBJ2-1; 15 nucleotides align to TRBD2. Germline values: CDR1 ENHRY, CDR2 SYGVKD. There are 16 residues in the CDR3. V lost 4 bases to trimming and J lost 10 bases; unmatched junction nucleotides: 8. The CDR3, as DNA: TGTGCCATCAGTGCCCCGGGGACTAGCGGGAGGAAGGAGCAGTTCTTC. This gives the protein CAISAPGTSGRKEQFF.

This clone was recorded a few times. V is TRBV5-1 and J is TRBJ2-1, with 8 bases matching TRBD2. With V trimmed by 0 bases and J by 8 bases, 13 bases remained unmatched. Looked up from germline, CDR1 is SGHRS and CDR2 is YFSETQ. The CDR3 is 17 amino acids. This CDR3 is CASSLVWASGSEDEQFF. In DNA form, the CDR3 reads TGCGCCAGCAGCTTGGTTTGGGCCAGCGGGAGTGAGGATGAGCAGTTCTTC.

This chain uses TRBV27 with TRBJ2-2; 7 bases are shared with TRBD1. The CDR3 runs 18 residues. From germline, CDR1 is MNHEY and CDR2 SMNVEV (reference sequence). V shed 0 bases and J 6 bases; nucleotides not matched to a gene: 13. CDR3 bases: TGTGCCAGCAGTTTATCGGTGGACAGGTCCTACTTCCCCGGGGAGCTGTTTTTT. It specifies CASSLSVDRSYFPGELFF.

The genes are TRBV10-1 and TRBJ2-5, with D maybe TRBD2 (7 bases). Germline-derived CDR1 and CDR2 are WNHNN and SYGVQD (reference sequence). The CDR3 consists of 15 residues. The V gene lost 0 bases and the J gene lost 11 bases, with 19 bases spanning the gap. CDR3 nucleotides: TGCGCCAGCAGTGAGTCGGGCGGGGGCTTCGGTGAGCAGTACTTC. Translated: CASSESGGGFGEQYF.

The rearrangement uses TRBV10-1 and TRBJ2-7; perhaps D is TRBD1 or TRBD2 (5 bases each). CDR1 and CDR2 from the germline V gene are WNHNN and SYGVQD (reference sequence). V was pared by 7 bases and J by 3 bases, with 16 bases between. This CDR3 contains 14 residues. The CDR3 reads CASKRDEWFYEQYF. CDR3 sequence (DNA): TGCGCCAGCAAACGGGACGAGTGGTTCTACGAGCAGTACTTC.

The chain uses TRBV6-4 and TRBJ2-1, with 7 bases lining up with TRBD2. The CDR3 is 15 amino acids. Trimming cost V 2 bases and J 8 bases; bases outside gene matches: 9. Germline V gene data show CDR1 as MRHNA and CDR2 as SNTAGT. In DNA form, the CDR3 reads TGTGCCAGCAGTGACGCGTTAGCGGGTTACCATGAGCAGTTCTTC. It specifies CASSDALAGYHEQFF.

This chain joins TRBV7-8 and TRBJ2-2, with TRBD1 as a possible D gene (6 bases). The germline V gene has CDR1 SGHVS and CDR2 FQNEAQ. V was pared by 11 bases and J by 5 bases, with 21 bases between. The CDR3 contains 15 residues. CDR3 DNA sequence: TGTGCCTCAGCTTGGGGCCAGGGGAGTACCGGGGAGCTGTTTTTT. As protein: CASAWGQGSTGELFF. Combining the CDR3 with reference TRBV7-8 and TRBJ2-2 gives the whole variable domain GAGVSQSPRYKVAKRGQDVALRCDPISGHVSLFWYQQALGQGPEFLTYFQNEAQLDKSGLPSDRFFAERPEGSVSTLKIQRTQQEDSAVYLCASAWGQGSTGELFFGEGSRLTVL.

This clone appeared once. The rearrangement joins TRBV10-3 to TRBJ1-5; no clear D gene. This CDR3 is built from 15 residues. Trimming took off 3 bases at V and 2 bases at J, with 11 bases between the two ends. Germline CDR1 ENHRY, CDR2 SYGVKD. The CDR3 sequence: CAISEGLSGNQPQHF. The CDR3 nucleotides read TGTGCCATCAGTGAAGGTCTAAGTGGCAATCAGCCCCAGCATTTT.

Note on this clone: The likely explanation is a read error, given a far larger clone one base away. At the DNA level, this CDR3 is encoded by other sequences in the same sample as well. The chain joins TRBV18 to TRBJ1-4; 10 bases match TRBD1. The CDR3 runs to 16 residues. Germline CDR1 reads KGHSH; CDR2 reads LQKENI. The trim removed 4 bases at V and 8 bases at J, leaving 10 bases unmatched. The CDR3 is CASSLTPGQGHEKLFF. The CDR3 nucleotides read TGTGCCAGCTCACTTACACCGGGACAGGGGCACGAAAAACTGTTTTTT. Complete variable domain (other parts from reference TRBV18 and TRBJ1-4): NAGVMQNPRHLVRRRGQEARLRCSPMKGHSHVYWYRQLPEEGLKFMVYLQKENIIDESGMPKERFSAEFPKEGPSILRIQQVVRGDSAAYFCASSLTPGQGHEKLFFGSGTQLSVL.

Concerning this clone: This probably arose from a read error, given a far larger clone one base away. This sequence joins TRBV30 and TRBJ2-5; D uncertain. The length of the CDR3 is 11 residues. Germline assignment: CDR1 GTSNPN and CDR2 SVGIG (reference sequence). CDR3 sequence reads: CAWTPQEAQYF. The DNA of the CDR3 is TGTGCCTGGACGCCGCAAGAGGCCCAGTACTTC.